The sequence of this T cell receptor beta chain was determined in a study of blood T cell repertoires in COVID-19. The V segment lost 5 bases and the J segment 0 bases; nucleotides outside the gene matches: 16. Germline CDR1 and CDR2: MNHEY and SMNVEV (reference sequence). The CDR3 extends over 18 amino acids. Original data processing: The authors estimated nucleated cell counts from reference gene primer amplification. Generated by immunoSEQ multiplex PCR, the TCRdb table keeps only in-frame clones and is missing some. Clonal size and the V and J genes are those of that table, whereas D and trimming came from the DNA. The data show tens of thousands of clones, with 80% seen just once and 15% to 20% held by the top ten.

This TCR was recovered from a woman older than 75 with acute or convalescent COVID-19. The V and J genes are TRBV27 and TRBJ2-7; TRBD2 matches at 7 bases. The sequencing input was peripheral blood. CDR3 bases: TGTGCCAGCAGTCCTATCGGAACGGGAGGCGGTTCCTCCTACGAGCAGTACTTC. This codes for CASSPIGTGGGSSYEQYF.